This TCR beta chain was recovered during a study of human T cells and chemical hapten exposure (dated by TCRdb to the early 2020s). About the investigation overall: For sensitization, 2% DPC in acetone was applied to a 2 cm by 2 cm area of upper inner arm skin. Throughout the approximately 25-week study period, patients were also given weekly therapeutic DPC doses on the scalp. Patch testing on the upper back used Finn chambers containing 0.01% DPC, with scoring done after 6 days according to International Contact Dermatitis Research Group standards. Most of the patients in the cohort were female, and the cohort covered alopecia areata with under or over 50% scalp involvement, alopecia totalis and alopecia universalis. Libraries were pooled for sequencing, and per-sample TCR yields varied mainly because of small differences in library volumes within the pool. Peripheral blood TCR repertoire changes were tracked in vivo in alopecia patients during primary and secondary sensitization to the hapten diphenylcyclopropenone (DPC). Patient blood was sampled pre-sensitization (week 0) and at 2, 6 and about 24 weeks after DPC sensitization. Blood for TCR sequencing was provided by twenty-nine alopecia patients at one to four time points (pre-sensitization, 2, 6 and 24 weeks).

Per the publication, the time point label means: patch test 1, 2 weeks after DPC sensitization. Reading the label with the study, this specimen's treatment or condition is: therapeutic diphenylcyclopropenone sensitization with weekly scalp DPC. At every patch-test visit, the blood draw took place before the patch test was put on. Patients were considered eligible if aged 18 to 70, diagnosed with alopecia and deemed suitable for DPC therapy, and patients were excluded if pregnant. Total RNA was isolated from unfractionated whole blood collected in Tempus Blood RNA tubes. Libraries were made using RACE. TCRdb records NextSeq 500 as the sequencer. During library preparation, unique molecular identifiers were attached to individual cDNA molecules so that TCRs could be counted in a quantitative, reproducible way. Both TCR alpha and TCR beta chains were sequenced from each blood RNA sample. Concerning the study's data processing: A median of about 89,000 TCRs per sample was observed, with a range of roughly 23,224 to 700,000. The Decombinator software suite was used to annotate V, J and CDR3 in the TCR reads. To make PS versus PT1 abundance plots, every sample was subsampled to the same number of TCRs (28,000). Expanded TCRs were defined as absent before sensitization and observed at least eight times at the 2-week time point. TCRdb reworked the public reads: Q25 trimming with fastp, MiXCR clone assembly, productive beta chains retained. A single entry per CDR3 protein holds the most common genes and DNA from its merged rows. The V and J calls here are based on TCRdb, not the publication. The sample table lists 150,000 to 200,000 distinct CDR3 sequences, under 25% of them with a count of one. The ten largest account for over 6.5% of the sample.

What the work shows at the level of the full study, not this receptor alone: The number of TCRs above 1 in 1000 frequency did not change with DPC sensitization; there was no evidence of global repertoire structure alterations. After repeated subsampling, changes were observed in the strength of the expansion versus patch-test correlation and in the threshold at which the correlation became significant. Compared with pre-sensitization or healthy control sets, expanded TCRs formed significantly more large CDR3 similarity clusters, which is consistent with antigen-driven responses. Because every patient had alopecia, a presumed autoimmune disease, the patients' immune response might differ from that of healthy individuals. Patch test score was positively correlated with the number of PT1 expanded TCRs, with significance at thresholds 8, 16 and 32 but not at 4.

Comments on this clonotype: The antigen it recognizes is unknown. The record has no base qualities; no much larger clone is one base away.

The material was whole blood, obtained in connection with sensitization to the hapten diphenylcyclopropenone (DPC). This receptor was taken from a woman aged 45-65 years with alopecia areata. Some clones in this sample may be carry-over from other donors' samples.

The nucleotides are TGCGCCAGCAGCCGAGGGACAGAGAACACCGGGGAGCTGTTTTTT. It codes for CASSRGTENTGELFF. This chain is built from TRBV5-1 and TRBJ2-2, and TRBD1 aligns with 7 junction nucleotides. The CDR3 holds 15 amino acids from the cysteine to the phenylalanine. The sequence is cut down to CDR3 DNA, 45 bases in frame from base 1. Trimming accounts for 4 bases at V and 1 base at J, while the number of junction bases matched to no gene is 4. For CDR1 and CDR2, the germline V gene lists SGHRS and YFSETQ.